The rows below give T cell receptor beta chains drawn from one sample of a study of blood T cell repertoires in COVID-19. The repertoire was sequenced with immunoSEQ multiplex PCR; TCRdb's copy has only in-frame clones and lacks some. The sample has around 41,000 clones, around 89% seen once. The sample comprised peripheral blood. Receptors originate from a human donor in a cohort sampled during active COVID-19. The CDR3 runs from the conserved cysteine through the conserved F or W. A D gene is named only where the DNA matches it firmly. Not every row has a clone size; where given, it reads once, few, many or a size class.

>TRBD2|TRBJ2-1|NA|TRBV3-1/TRBV3-2
TGTGCCAGCAGTCTAGCGGGGCGAGGTGAGCAGTTCTTC
CASSLAGRGEQFF
>TRBD2|TRBJ2-3|NA|TRBV3-1/TRBV3-2
TGTGCCAGCAGCCCCCGACTAGCGGGGAGCACAGATACGCAGTATTTT
CASSPRLAGSTDTQYF
>NA|TRBJ1-5|NA|TRBV5-4
TGTGCCAGCAGCCCAGGGTGGGGTGGCAATCAGCCCCAGCATTTT
CASSPGWGGNQPQHF
>NA|TRBJ2-7|NA|TRBV7-6
TGTGCCAGCAGCTTCGACAGTTCTCGCGAGCAGTACTTC
CASSFDSSREQYF
>NA|TRBJ2-7|NA|TRBV10-3
TGTGCCATCAGTGAGTCTCTCTCCTACGAGCAGTACTTC
CAISESLSYEQYF
>TRBD1|TRBJ2-3|once|TRBV4-1
TGCGCCAGCAGCCAAGTTAGGGACAGGGGGCGCGGGGATACGCAGTATTTT
CASSQVRDRGRGDTQYF
>TRBD2|TRBJ2-1|NA|TRBV4-1
TGCGCCAGCAGCCAAGATCGGACGGGAGGGCAGTTCTTC
CASSQDRTGGQFF
>NA|TRBJ1-6|NA|TRBV18
TGTGCCAGCTCACCACGAAACATCTCAAATTCACCCCTCCACTTT
CASSPRNISNSPLHF
>TRBD2|TRBJ2-7|NA|TRBV2
TGTGCCAGCAGTGAGGGGCGGGAGGTAGCTAACGAGCAGTACTTC
CASSEGREVANEQYF
>TRBD1|TRBJ2-7|NA|TRBV3-1/TRBV3-2
TGTGCCAGCAGCCAATTAGCGACAGGGATGAACTACGAGCAGTACTTC
CASSQLATGMNYEQYF
>TRBD2|TRBJ2-1|NA|TRBV13
TGTGCCAGCAGCTTAGGGGTGCGGGAGGACTACAATGAGCAGTTCTTC
CASSLGVREDYNEQFF
>TRBD2|TRBJ2-2|NA|TRBV5-1
TGCGCCAGCAGCTCCGGGACTAGCGGGAACACCGGGGAGCTGTTTTTT
CASSSGTSGNTGELFF
>TRBD2|TRBJ2-1|NA|TRBV11-2
TGTGCCAACAGCCTGGGGACTAGCGGGAGGAATGAGCAGTTCTTC
CANSLGTSGRNEQFF
>NA|TRBJ2-7|NA|TRBV12-5
TGTGCTAGTGGTTTGGACCGGGGTATAAGCGAGCAGTACTTC
CASGLDRGISEQYF
>NA|TRBJ2-7|few|TRBV4-2
TGTGCCAGCAGCCAAGGAGTCGGGAGCTCGGACGAGCAGTACTTC
CASSQGVGSSDEQYF
>TRBD1|TRBJ2-1|NA|TRBV28
TGTGCCAGCAGTTTATTGATTCTGGGACAGGACACCTACAATGAGCAGTTCTTC
CASSLLILGQDTYNEQFF
>TRBD2|TRBJ2-1|NA|TRBV27
TGTGCCAGCAGTCTAGGGACTAGCGGGAGCTATGAGCAGTTCTTC
CASSLGTSGSYEQFF
>TRBD2|TRBJ2-1|once|TRBV28
TGTGCCAGCAGTTTCCGCACCGGGACTATCTACAATGAGCAGTTCTTC
CASSFRTGTIYNEQFF
>TRBD1|TRBJ1-6|NA|TRBV6-6
TGTGCCAGCAGCCACGGACAGGGTAGAAATTCACCCCTCCACTTT
CASSHGQGRNSPLHF
>TRBD1|TRBJ2-5|NA|TRBV19
TGTGCCAGTAGTAGGGGACAGACCAACCAAGAGACCCAGTACTTC
CASSRGQTNQETQYF
>NA|TRBJ2-7|NA|TRBV19
TGTGCCAGTAGTATCTACCTTTCCTACGAGCAGTACTTC
CASSIYLSYEQYF
>NA|TRBJ1-4|NA|TRBV19
TGTGCCAGTAGTATAGGAGGTGCAACTAATGAAAAACTGTTTTTT
CASSIGGATNEKLFF
>NA|TRBJ2-3|NA|TRBV7-3
TGTGCCAGCAGCTTGGGAGCTGGCACAGATACGCAGTATTTT
CASSLGAGTDTQYF
>TRBD1|TRBJ2-7|once|TRBV29-1
TGCAGCGTTGATGTGCGGACAGGGGGCAAGAAAAGCTCCTACGAGCAGTACTTC
CSVDVRTGGKKSSYEQYF
>TRBD1|TRBJ2-7|NA|TRBV19
TGTGCCAGTAGTGCAGGGACAGGCTCCTACGAGCAGTACTTC
CASSAGTGSYEQYF
>NA|TRBJ2-7|NA|TRBV7-3
TGTGCCAGCAGCTTAGGTCGAGGTCCTACCTACGAGCAGTACTTC
CASSLGRGPTYEQYF
>NA|TRBJ1-1|once|TRBV12-5
TGTGCTAGTGGTTTGGGACTTGGTACAGAAGCTTTCTTT
CASGLGLGTEAFF
>NA|TRBJ2-1|NA|TRBV6-6
TGTGCCAGCAGGGCTGATTCGGGCTCCTACAATGAGCAGTTCTTC
CASRADSGSYNEQFF
>NA|TRBJ2-6|NA|TRBV7-3
TGTGCCAGCAGCCCGTCCAGGGCTGGGGCCAACGTCCTGACTTTC
CASSPSRAGANVLTF
>TRBD2|TRBJ2-1|NA|TRBV5-5
TGTGCCAGCATCCCTCTCGGAGCTAGCGGGACTTGGGACAATGAGCAGTTCTTC
CASIPLGASGTWDNEQFF
>TRBD2|TRBJ2-7|NA|TRBV7-8
TGTGCCAGCAGCTTAGATCGGTCTTTTACTAGCGGGAGACCGGGTGACGAGCAGTACTTC
CASSLDRSFTSGRPGDEQYF
>TRBD2|TRBJ2-2|NA|TRBV7-7
TGTGCCAGCAGCTTACAGAGCGGGAGAGGTACCGGGGAGCTGTTTTTT
CASSLQSGRGTGELFF
>NA|TRBJ2-1|NA|TRBV3-1/TRBV3-2
TGTGCCAGCAGCCAATATCGCGAACCGCAGTTCTTC
CASSQYREPQFF
>NA|TRBJ1-2|NA|TRBV7-2
TGTGCCAGCAGCTTAGCGGGGGCGCGTGGCTACACCTTC
CASSLAGARGYTF
>NA|TRBJ2-7|NA|TRBV28
TGTGCCAGCAGGATCCGGGACTCACCCTCCTACGAGCAGTACTTC
CASRIRDSPSYEQYF
>NA|TRBJ2-7|NA|TRBV27
TGTGCCAGCAGTTTATTAGGACACGGCTACGAGCAGTACTTC
CASSLLGHGYEQYF
>TRBD2|TRBJ2-7|NA|TRBV6-5
TGTGCCAGCTCTCATACTAGCGGGAGCTACGAGCAGTACTTC
CASSHTSGSYEQYF
>TRBD1|TRBJ2-2|NA|TRBV5-1
TGCGCCAGCAGCCCCCGGGACAGGGGCGGGGGTGAAGTTACCGGGGAGCTGTTTTTT
CASSPRDRGGGEVTGELFF
>NA|TRBJ1-2|NA|TRBV6-2/TRBV6-3
TGTGCCAGCAGTTACGCCACAGGGTTACATGGCTACACCTTC
CASSYATGLHGYTF
>TRBD1|TRBJ2-2|NA|TRBV9
TGTGCCAGCAGCGAGGACAGGGAATGGGCCGGGGAGCTGTTTTTT
CASSEDREWAGELFF
>TRBD2|TRBJ2-7|NA|TRBV7-2
TGTGCCAGCAGCTTAGCTAGCGGGAGTTACGAGCAGTACTTC
CASSLASGSYEQYF
>TRBD1|TRBJ1-3|NA|TRBV24-1
TGTGCCACCAGTCCGGGACAGGGGTCTGGAAACACCATATATTTT
CATSPGQGSGNTIYF
>TRBD1|TRBJ2-5|NA|TRBV11-2
TGTGCCAGCAGGATTACCGGGACAGGGGGCGGGGAGACCCAGTACTTC
CASRITGTGGGETQYF
>TRBD1|TRBJ1-2|NA|TRBV5-4
TGTGCCAGCAGCCAAAACCGGGACAGGGGGGACGGCTACACCTTC
CASSQNRDRGDGYTF
>NA|TRBJ2-1|NA|TRBV14
TGTGCCAGCAGCCAAGGGGACACTCTCAATGAGCAGTTCTTC
CASSQGDTLNEQFF
>NA|TRBJ1-3|NA|TRBV5-1
TGCGCCAGCAGCCCAACAACAGGGAGAAGAAACACCATATATTTT
CASSPTTGRRNTIYF
>NA|TRBJ2-7|NA|TRBV5-5
TGTGCCAGCAGCTCGGGACTCGCTTACGAGCAGTACTTC
CASSSGLAYEQYF
>NA|TRBJ2-7|NA|TRBV11-3
TGTGCCAGCAGCCTTAGGACAGCACAATACACGGGCTCCTACGAGCAGTACTTC
CASSLRTAQYTGSYEQYF
>NA|TRBJ1-1|NA|TRBV9
TGTGCCAGCAGCTATGGCGGGGGCACTGAAGCTTTCTTT
CASSYGGGTEAFF
>TRBD1|TRBJ1-2|NA|TRBV28
TGTGCCAGCATCGTGACAGGGTCTGAGAAAGGAGGCTACACCTTC
CASIVTGSEKGGYTF
>TRBD2|TRBJ2-3|NA|TRBV13
TGTGCCAGCAGCCCGGGGCTAGCGGGAGTGGATACGCAGTATTTT
CASSPGLAGVDTQYF
>NA|TRBJ2-3|NA|TRBV9
TGTGCCAGCAGCGTAGGTTCTAGTTTCACAGATACGCAGTATTTT
CASSVGSSFTDTQYF
>NA|TRBJ1-2|NA|TRBV11-2
TGTGCCAGCACCCCGAACGTGGGGGCTCGAGTCTATGGCTACACCTTC
CASTPNVGARVYGYTF
>NA|TRBJ2-2|NA|TRBV2
TGTGCCAGCAGTGAAGCGCTGGGCCCCGCGAACACCGGGGAGCTGTTTTTT
CASSEALGPANTGELFF
>TRBD2|TRBJ2-1|once|TRBV19
TGTGCCAGTAGTATAGTGCCTAGCGGGGCATACAATGAGCAGTTCTTC
CASSIVPSGAYNEQFF
>NA|TRBJ1-2|NA|TRBV21-1
TGTGCCAGCAGAAACCGAAAGACAGAGAACTATGGCTACACCTTC
CASRNRKTENYGYTF
>TRBD2|TRBJ2-7|NA|TRBV4-2
TGTGCCAGCAGCCAGGATGTCTGGGTAGCGGGGATCTCCTACGAGCAGTACTTC
CASSQDVWVAGISYEQYF
>TRBD2|TRBJ2-7|NA|TRBV4-1
TGCGCCAGCAGCCAGGGGGGACTAGCCGATGCCTACGAGCAGTACTTC
CASSQGGLADAYEQYF
>NA|TRBJ1-6|NA|TRBV27
TGTGCCAGCAGTCCGGGACTGAGTAATTCACCCCTCCACTTT
CASSPGLSNSPLHF
>NA|TRBJ1-5|NA|TRBV2
TGTGCCAGCAGTCGAGAGGCGGATAGCAATCAGCCCCAGCATTTT
CASSREADSNQPQHF